This T cell receptor (beta chain) was obtained from a study of cytotoxic CD8 clonotypes in ibrutinib-treated CLL. For the study at large: The subjects consisted of about eleven relapsed/refractory and more than 14 treatment-naive individuals, with some 18 IGHV unmutated. Partial response was seen in roughly 24 patients and complete response in 2; after median roughly 6 years, about 14 stayed remitted, some twelve progressed. Study results and caveats: Upon ibrutinib response clonality rose, and upon progression it fell back toward baseline.

Genomic DNA in an amount of about 2 micrograms was extracted from cryopreserved PBMCs and used for the preparation of TCR beta libraries. Turning to this clone: Its antigen is unidentified.

Germline assignment: CDR1 LNHNV and CDR2 YYDKDF (reference sequence). This CDR3 region has 15 residues. V lost 0 bases and J 4 bases, leaving 10 bases between the germline ends. The data were produced by immunoSEQ multiplex PCR, yet TCRdb's version contains in-frame clones alone and is incomplete. The sample yields more than 200,000 clones, about four fifths seen once. The sequence was collected from a human donor with chronic lymphocytic leukemia. The chain combines TRBV15 with TRBJ1-3, with a tentative D call TRBD1 (5 bases). This material consisted of PBMCs, taken after 12 months of ibrutinib treatment. The CDR3 sequence: CATSRDRGVGNTIYF. CDR3 nucleotides: TGTGCCACCAGCAGAGATCGGGGGGTCGGAAACACCATATATTTT.